The rows below give T cell receptor beta chains drawn from one sample of a study of regulatory T cells in long-lasting Graves disease. TCRdb called the multiplex PCR reads again in MiXCR, with one record for every CDR3 protein. The data show approximately 540,000 distinct CDR3 sequences, 12% seen once. These data are also associated with another study on T cells in Graves' hyperthyroidism and ophthalmopathy.

The material sequenced was peripheral blood mononuclear cells (PBMCs), taken at new diagnosis, from a patient treated with antithyroid drugs. The source is a woman between 25 and 40 years old with Graves disease. CDR3s include the opening cysteine and the closing phenylalanine or tryptophan. D genes are given only for firm matches. For some rows the clone size is stated as once, few or many, or as a class when expanded; others skip it.

j_gene,abundance,v_gene,d_gene,CDR3aa,CDR3nt
TRBJ2-6,many,TRBV9,-,CASSPVGAGANVLTF,TGTGCCAGCAGCCCTGTGGGCGCTGGGGCCAACGTCCTGACTTTC
TRBJ2-4,many,TRBV28,TRBD2,CASSEAGGPKNIQYF,TGTGCCAGCAGTGAAGCGGGAGGGCCCAAAAACATTCAGTACTTC
TRBJ2-7,many,TRBV29-1,-,CSVRPGQTYEQYF,TGCAGCGTGAGACCGGGACAAACCTACGAGCAGTACTTC
TRBJ1-6,many,TRBV11-1,-,CASSLRPSSYNSPLHF,TGTGCCAGCAGCCTTCGTCCGAGCTCCTATAATTCACCCCTCCACTTT
TRBJ2-4,many,TRBV20-1,-,CSARTTVVTKNIQYF,TGCAGTGCTAGAACGACAGTGGTAACCAAAAACATTCAGTACTTC
TRBJ2-1,many,TRBV24-1,-,CATSDPDGHNEQFF,TGTGCCACCAGTGACCCGGACGGTCACAATGAGCAGTTCTTC
TRBJ1-5,many,TRBV7-2,-,CASSLKGAGQPQHF,TGTGCCAGCAGCTTGAAAGGGGCGGGTCAGCCCCAGCATTTT
TRBJ2-2,many,TRBV6-1,-,CASSEEIAGGELFF,TGTGCCAGCAGTGAAGAGATCGCAGGCGGGGAGCTGTTTTTT
TRBJ2-3,few,TRBV4-2,-,CASSQAETPERDTQYF,TGTGCCAGCAGCCAAGCTGAAACACCGGAGAGAGATACGCAGTATTTT
TRBJ1-5,many,TRBV18,-,CASSPGRANQPQHF,TGTGCCAGCTCACCTGGGCGGGCTAATCAGCCCCAGCATTTT
TRBJ1-2,many,TRBV29-1,-,CSVEDLGSGPYGYTF,TGCAGCGTTGAAGATTTGGGGTCAGGACCCTATGGCTACACCTTC
TRBJ2-1,-,TRBV11-1,TRBD2,CASSPSTSGRAGEQFF,TGTGCCAGCAGCCCGTCGACTAGCGGGAGGGCCGGTGAGCAGTTCTTC
TRBJ1-2,-,TRBV10-3,-,CAISVGLGYTF,TGTGCCATCAGTGTAGGTCTAGGCTACACCTTC
TRBJ2-7,many,TRBV5-5,TRBD1,CASSFTGVAYEQYF,TGTGCCAGCAGCTTTACAGGGGTTGCCTACGAGCAGTACTTC
TRBJ1-1,many,TRBV12-3/TRBV12-4,-,CASSHWLDGTEAFF,TGTGCCAGCAGTCACTGGTTAGACGGGACTGAAGCTTTCTTT
TRBJ1-2,many,TRBV29-1,TRBD1,CSVEDQDRGSGYTF,TGCAGCGTTGAAGATCAAGACAGGGGGTCTGGCTACACCTTC
TRBJ2-1,-,TRBV18,-,CASSPPGFLHNEQFF,TGTGCCAGCTCACCACCGGGCTTTCTCCACAATGAGCAGTTCTTC
TRBJ1-5,many,TRBV28,-,CASRRHNSNQPQHF,TGTGCCAGCAGGAGACACAATAGCAATCAGCCCCAGCATTTT
TRBJ2-1,-,TRBV6-1,TRBD1,CASSGQGGLEQFF,TGTGCCAGCAGCGGACAGGGGGGGCTCGAGCAGTTCTTC
TRBJ2-6,-,TRBV18,-,CASSPTQLSGANVLTF,TGTGCCAGCTCCCCTACACAGCTCTCTGGGGCCAACGTCCTGACTTTC
TRBJ2-1,many,TRBV11-2,-,CASSPLVYNEQFF,TGTGCCAGCAGCCCGCTGGTTTACAATGAGCAGTTCTTC
TRBJ2-3,few,TRBV11-2,-,CASSLAGGEGADTQYF,TGTGCCAGCAGCTTAGCCGGGGGCGAAGGAGCAGATACGCAGTATTTT
TRBJ2-7,many,TRBV19,TRBD2,CASSIASGDYEQYF,TGTGCCAGTAGTATTGCTAGCGGAGACTACGAGCAGTACTTC
TRBJ1-2,few,TRBV9,TRBD1,CASSPRTGTKYGYTF,TGTGCCAGCAGCCCTCGGACAGGAACTAAATATGGCTACACCTTC
TRBJ1-5,many,TRBV28,-,CASSFYQPQHF,TGTGCCAGCAGTTTTTATCAGCCCCAGCATTTT
TRBJ2-3,many,TRBV30,TRBD2,CAWSALAGVVDTQYF,TGTGCCTGGAGTGCACTAGCGGGAGTGGTAGATACGCAGTATTTT
TRBJ2-3,many,TRBV10-3,-,CAISGGAVLNTDTQYF,TGTGCCATCAGTGGAGGAGCGGTGCTGAACACAGATACGCAGTATTTT
TRBJ2-7,many,TRBV4-1,-,CASSQGQGGTYEQYF,TGCGCCAGCAGCCAAGGACAGGGAGGAACCTACGAGCAGTACTTC
TRBJ2-1,many,TRBV28,TRBD1,CASRTQGAENEQFF,TGTGCCAGCAGGACCCAGGGGGCGGAAAATGAGCAGTTCTTC
TRBJ2-2,-,TRBV4-3,TRBD1,CASSPGTGGDTGELFF,TGCGCCAGCAGCCCCGGGACAGGGGGCGACACCGGGGAGCTGTTTTTT
TRBJ2-5,-,TRBV28,-,CASSRTRAQTQYF,TGTGCCAGCAGCCGAACAAGAGCCCAGACCCAGTACTTC
TRBJ1-6,few,TRBV12-3/TRBV12-4,TRBD1,CASRSGTGQSPLHF,TGTGCCAGCAGGTCCGGGACAGGGCAATCACCCCTCCACTTT
TRBJ2-3,few,TRBV4-1,TRBD2,CASGRTSGSTDTQYF,TGCGCCAGCGGACGTACTAGCGGGAGCACAGATACGCAGTATTTT
TRBJ2-4,many,TRBV28,TRBD1,CASGTGKNIQYF,TGTGCCAGCGGGACAGGGAAAAACATTCAGTACTTC
TRBJ2-7,many,TRBV20-1,TRBD1,CSARPWDRDVEQYF,TGCAGTGCTAGACCATGGGACAGGGATGTCGAGCAGTACTTC
TRBJ1-5,many,TRBV28,-,CASSLGTSDQPQHF,TGTGCCAGCAGTTTGGGGACATCCGATCAGCCCCAGCATTTT
TRBJ2-2,few,TRBV11-2,-,CASSLDGVGTGELFF,TGTGCCAGCAGCTTAGATGGGGTCGGGACCGGGGAGCTGTTTTTT
TRBJ2-2,-,TRBV10-1,TRBD2,CASSDPGLAVNTGELFF,TGCGCCAGCAGTGACCCGGGACTAGCGGTGAACACCGGGGAGCTGTTTTTT
TRBJ1-1,-,TRBV6-1,-,CASKRTDMNTEAFF,TGTGCCAGCAAACGGACAGACATGAACACTGAAGCTTTCTTT
TRBJ2-7,-,TRBV4-2,-,CASSQIAYEQYF,TGTGCCAGCAGCCAAATAGCGTACGAGCAGTACTTC
TRBJ2-2,few,TRBV7-3,TRBD2,CASSAYSGGANTGELFF,TGTGCCAGCAGCGCCTATAGCGGGGGCGCGAACACCGGGGAGCTGTTTTTT
TRBJ2-3,many,TRBV7-9,TRBD2,CASSPILTSGSTQYF,TGTGCCAGCAGCCCTATCCTGACTAGCGGGAGCACGCAGTATTTT
TRBJ1-1,-,TRBV27,-,CASSWVASAEAFF,TGTGCCAGCAGTTGGGTGGCGTCGGCCGAAGCTTTCTTT
TRBJ2-6,few,TRBV6-5,-,CASSYGGGSGANVLTF,TGTGCCAGCAGTTACGGGGGAGGATCTGGGGCCAACGTCCTGACTTTC
TRBJ1-2,-,TRBV29-1,-,CSVELGDYGYTF,TGCAGCGTTGAGCTGGGGGACTATGGCTACACCTTC
TRBJ2-2,many,TRBV19,-,CASSIGPRRASGELFF,TGTGCCAGTAGTATAGGTCCCAGGAGGGCGTCCGGGGAGCTGTTTTTT
TRBJ2-1,few,TRBV19,-,CASSRGVGQFF,TGTGCCAGTAGTAGGGGGGTTGGGCAGTTCTTC
TRBJ2-7,few,TRBV15,-,CATSLYRETVYEQYF,TGTGCCACCAGTCTATACAGAGAAACAGTCTACGAGCAGTACTTC
TRBJ2-1,few,TRBV6-1,TRBD2,CASRTGTRSNEQFF,TGTGCCAGCAGGACCGGGACTAGGTCCAATGAGCAGTTCTTC
TRBJ2-2,many,TRBV6-2/TRBV6-3,-,CASSYDYSNTGELFF,TGTGCCAGCAGTTACGACTACTCGAACACCGGGGAGCTGTTTTTT
TRBJ2-1,many,TRBV9,-,CASSVDSQLNEQFF,TGTGCCAGCAGCGTAGATTCGCAGCTTAATGAGCAGTTCTTC
TRBJ2-2,many,TRBV28,-,CASSSRGAYTGELFF,TGTGCCAGCAGCTCTAGAGGGGCCTACACCGGGGAGCTGTTTTTT
TRBJ2-1,many,TRBV11-2,TRBD1,CASSLPGQGVDEQFF,TGTGCCAGCAGCTTACCGGGACAGGGGGTCGATGAGCAGTTCTTC
TRBJ1-1,few,TRBV7-2,-,CASSLGGGGIEAFF,TGTGCCAGCAGCTTAGGGGGGGGGGGTATTGAAGCTTTCTTT
TRBJ1-5,many,TRBV28,TRBD1,CASSLGGQTQPQHF,TGTGCCAGCAGTTTGGGGGGACAGACTCAGCCCCAGCATTTT
TRBJ2-1,few,TRBV7-2,TRBD2,CASSPVSLAGGLYNEQFF,TGTGCCAGCAGCCCCGTTTCGTTAGCGGGAGGGCTGTACAATGAGCAGTTCTTC